Shown below are 8 T cell receptor beta chains from a single sample sequenced in a study of somatic mutations in cytotoxic T cells in rheumatoid arthritis. Libraries were prepared by immunoSEQ multiplex PCR; TCRdb keeps only in-frame clonotypes and omits some of them. The sample shows approximately 15,000 clones, approximately 77% of them seen only once. Sequencing was carried out using CD8+ T cells sorted from blood. These receptors all stem from an adult with rheumatoid arthritis.

The chain links TRBV15 to TRBJ1-4; maybe TRBD1 (5 bases). The CDR3 loop spans 15 amino acids. Trimming shortened V by 3 bases and J by 5 bases, and 13 bases separated the two germline ends. Germline V CDR1 and CDR2: LNHNV, YYDKDF (reference sequence). CDR3 sequence reads: CATSRTTAANEKLFF. CDR3 coding DNA: TGTGCCACCAGCAGGACGACAGCCGCAAATGAAAAACTGTTTTTT.

This clone is labeled as large. The gene calls are TRBV19 and TRBJ2-6, with D perhaps TRBD1 (6 bases). The V gene lost 7 bases and the J gene lost 0 bases, with 10 bases spanning the gap. The CDR3 totals 15 residues. Germline CDR1 and CDR2: LNHDA and SQIVND (reference sequence). In nucleotides, the CDR3 is TGTGCCAGTAAAACAGGGCACTCTGGGGCCAACGTCCTGACTTTC. It is translated as CASKTGHSGANVLTF.

As DNA, the CDR3 is TGTGCCAGCAGCTTAGCCTTTGGCTATGGCTACACCTTC. This sequence encodes CASSLAFGYGYTF. The V gene is TRBV11-3, the J gene TRBJ1-2; D is unresolved. Between the trimmed V and J ends, which lost 1 base and 4 bases, there was a span of 7 bases. The CDR3 is 13 residues long. Germline V gene sequence: CDR1 SGHNT, CDR2 YENEEA.

This clone turned up a few times. V gene TRBV7-6 combines with J gene TRBJ2-7; tentatively, D is TRBD2 (7 bases). This CDR3 is built from 14 residues. V was clipped by 0 bases and J by 6 bases, with 12 bases between them. Germline CDR1 and CDR2: SGHVS and FNYEAQ. The CDR3 is CASSLAGGPGEQYF. As DNA, the CDR3 is TGTGCCAGCAGCTTAGCGGGGGGGCCAGGCGAGCAGTACTTC.

The gene calls are TRBV4-2 and TRBJ1-1, with 7 bases fitting TRBD1. CDR1 LGHNA and CDR2 YNFKEQ come from the germline V gene. The CDR3 extends over 14 amino acids. Trimming removed 4 bases from V and 5 bases from J; junction bases left unmatched: 7. The CDR3 DNA is TGTGCCAGCAGCCCGAACCGACAGGGTACTGAAGCTTTCTTT. Protein sequence: CASSPNRQGTEAFF.

This chain connects TRBV13 to TRBJ1-2, with D maybe TRBD1 (5 bases). The V gene lost 8 bases and the J gene lost 4 bases, with 20 bases spanning the gap. From germline, CDR1 is PRHDT and CDR2 FYEKMQ (reference sequence). The CDR3 has 15 amino acids. In nucleotides, the CDR3 is TGTGCCAGCGACACCCGGGGGACCCCCCCCTATGGCTACACCTTC. It is translated as CASDTRGTPPYGYTF.

The rearrangement joins TRBV2 to TRBJ1-6; D is perhaps TRBD1 (5 bases). This CDR3 comprises 15 residues. V gave up 6 bases and J gave up 9 bases, with 18 bases separating them. Germline CDR1 SNHLY, CDR2 FYNNEI. CDR3 sequence: CASRDLGGVVSPLHF. CDR3 in DNA: TGTGCCAGCAGGGACCTGGGGGGGGTTGTTTCACCCCTCCACTTT.

The rearrangement uses TRBV6-4 and TRBJ2-2; a weak D match, TRBD1 (5 bases). This CDR3 is built from 16 residues. V lost 0 bases and J 7 bases, leaving 15 bases between the germline ends. Germline V gene data show CDR1 as MRHNA and CDR2 as SNTAGT. CDR3 residues: CASSDSGAGLDGELFF. CDR3 sequence (DNA): TGTGCCAGCAGTGACTCTGGGGCAGGGCTGGACGGGGAGCTGTTTTTT.